Listed below are T cell receptor beta chains from one sample, sequenced in a study of long-term antiretroviral therapy in people with HIV. TCRdb's table, derived via immunoSEQ multiplex PCR, lists solely in-frame clones and lacks some. The sample consists of 9,500 to 11,000 clones, around four fifths of them appearing once. Specimen: unsorted PBMCs, collected at the start of antiretroviral therapy, before treatment. The source is a man under 40 with HIV. The CDR3 runs from the conserved cysteine through the conserved F or W. The D gene is left open where the match is weak. Clone size is not always given. Where it is, it says once, few, many or a class for expanded clones.

TRBJ1-3 TRBV4-2 . TRBD1 CASSQDYRGLGNTIYF TGTGCCAGCAGCCAGGACTACAGGGGGTTGGGAAACACCATATATTTT
TRBJ2-1 TRBV7-9 . TRBD2 CASSLGAGGSIDEQFF TGTGCCAGCAGCTTGGGAGCGGGAGGGTCAATAGATGAGCAGTTCTTC
TRBJ2-2 TRBV5-8 . TRBD1 CASSSVGTGSGELFF TGTGCCAGCAGCTCCGTAGGGACAGGTTCCGGGGAGCTGTTTTTT
TRBJ2-1 TRBV6-6 . TRBD2 CASTREGLGVNNEQFF TGTGCCAGCACCAGAGAGGGACTAGGGGTAAACAATGAGCAGTTCTTC
TRBJ2-3 TRBV2 . . CASSDRGAGADTQYF TGTGCCAGCAGTGATCGCGGGGCGGGCGCAGATACGCAGTATTTT
TRBJ1-2 TRBV15 few . CATSSRFLRIGYGYTF TGTGCCACCAGCAGCAGGTTTTTGAGGATAGGCTATGGCTACACCTTC
TRBJ2-7 TRBV7-9 few . CASSPVEGYEQYF TGTGCCAGCAGCCCCGTAGAGGGTTACGAGCAGTACTTC
TRBJ2-1 TRBV27 . TRBD1 CASSSLSGTGGEQFF TGTGCCAGCAGTTCCCTATCCGGGACAGGGGGCGAGCAGTTCTTC
TRBJ1-2 TRBV5-6 . . CASSSMGLSGGYTF TGTGCCAGCAGCTCTATGGGATTATCGGGTGGCTACACCTTC
TRBJ2-2 TRBV21-1 . . CASSGRRRIRDTGELFF TGTGCCAGCAGCGGACGCCGCAGGATTCGGGACACCGGGGAGCTGTTTTTT
TRBJ1-2 TRBV6-5 once . CASSNRRERYGGYTF TGTGCCAGCAGCAATAGGCGGGAAAGGTACGGGGGCTACACCTTC
TRBJ2-1 TRBV5-6 . . CASSYSRMGEQFF TGTGCCAGCAGCTACTCTAGGATGGGTGAGCAGTTCTTC
TRBJ2-3 TRBV6-1 . . CASSGRVTSTDTQYF TGTGCCAGCAGTGGTCGGGTTACTAGCACAGATACGCAGTATTTT
TRBJ1-2 TRBV28 few . CASNWGQERTSYYGYTF TGTGCCAGCAATTGGGGCCAAGAGCGGACATCTTACTATGGCTACACCTTC
TRBJ2-7 TRBV28 . TRBD1 CASSSGTDNYEQYF TGTGCCAGCAGTTCAGGGACAGACAACTACGAGCAGTACTTC
TRBJ2-3 TRBV6-5 . . CASTYGGGGDTQYF TGTGCCAGCACCTACGGGGGCGGAGGGGATACGCAGTATTTT
TRBJ1-5 TRBV19 . . CASSLRAGAGNQPQHF TGTGCCAGTAGTCTCAGGGCCGGGGCCGGCAATCAGCCCCAGCATTTT
TRBJ2-2 TRBV18 . . CASSKGVTGELFF TGTGCCAGCTCAAAGGGGGTCACCGGGGAGCTGTTTTTT
TRBJ2-2 TRBV27 few . CASSLYTPNTGELFF TGTGCCAGCAGTTTGTACACGCCGAACACCGGGGAGCTGTTTTTT
TRBJ1-1 TRBV7-3 . . CASSLTPLAGINTEAFF TGTGCCAGCAGCTTAACCCCCTTGGCAGGGATAAACACTGAAGCTTTCTTT
TRBJ2-2 TRBV6-5 . TRBD2 CASKLAGGLSGELFF TGTGCCAGCAAGCTAGCGGGGGGGCTATCCGGGGAGCTGTTTTTT
TRBJ2-2 TRBV27 . TRBD2 CASSRTSGTGELFF TGTGCCAGCAGTAGGACTAGCGGCACCGGGGAGCTGTTTTTT
TRBJ1-5 TRBV6-6 . TRBD1 CASSWGTVLEKPQHF TGTGCCAGCAGCTGGGGGACAGTCCTTGAGAAGCCCCAGCATTTT
TRBJ1-5 TRBV7-6 . . CASSLGTSYSNQPQHF TGTGCCAGCAGCTTAGGGACAAGCTATAGCAATCAGCCCCAGCATTTT
TRBJ2-1 TRBV5-1 . TRBD2 CASSWALAGGYNEQFF TGCGCCAGCAGCTGGGCGCTAGCGGGAGGCTACAATGAGCAGTTCTTC
TRBJ2-5 TRBV11-2 . . CASSLGPTSQETQYF TGTGCCAGCAGCTTAGGGCCGACGAGTCAAGAGACCCAGTACTTC
TRBJ2-3 TRBV2 few . CASSEELSSTQYF TGTGCCAGCAGTGAAGAACTCTCTAGTACGCAGTATTTT
TRBJ2-7 TRBV19 . . CASSIKMLDPYEQYF TGTGCCAGTAGTATAAAAATGCTAGACCCCTACGAGCAGTACTTC
TRBJ1-1 TRBV28 . . CASSLNRLERRTEAFF TGTGCCAGCAGCCTCAACCGCCTGGAGCGGAGGACTGAAGCTTTCTTT
TRBJ2-3 TRBV6-5 once . CASKVTSWGTDTQYF TGTGCCAGCAAAGTTACCTCTTGGGGCACAGATACGCAGTATTTT
TRBJ2-7 TRBV9 few . CASSVGTVAYEQYF TGTGCCAGCAGCGTAGGGACAGTCGCCTACGAGCAGTACTTC
TRBJ2-7 TRBV5-6 . TRBD1 CASSGRDRYEQYF TGTGCCAGCAGCGGCCGGGACAGATACGAGCAGTACTTC
TRBJ1-1 TRBV6-6 . . CASRVGENTEAFF TGTGCCAGCAGGGTAGGGGAGAACACTGAAGCTTTCTTT
TRBJ1-5 TRBV12-5 once . CASGFGGNQPQHF TGTGCTAGTGGTTTTGGGGGGAATCAGCCCCAGCATTTT
TRBJ2-7 TRBV2 . TRBD2 CAIWTSGKYEQYF TGTGCGATTTGGACTAGCGGGAAGTACGAGCAGTACTTC
TRBJ2-6 TRBV19 . . CASRKRGQGTAGANVLTF TGTGCCAGTCGCAAACGGGGGCAGGGGACTGCTGGGGCCAACGTCCTGACTTTC
TRBJ2-2 TRBV7-3 . TRBD2 CASSDGLDWTGELFF TGTGCCAGCAGCGACGGACTAGATTGGACCGGGGAGCTGTTTTTT
TRBJ2-7 TRBV7-2 . TRBD1 CASSRGGYAHEQYF TGTGCCAGCAGCCGAGGGGGCTATGCCCACGAGCAGTACTTC
TRBJ2-1 TRBV5-1 . . CASSLGGSYNEQFF TGCGCCAGCAGCTTGGGGGGCTCCTACAATGAGCAGTTCTTC
TRBJ1-6 TRBV5-1 . TRBD1 CASSQGQWDSPLHF TGCGCCAGCAGCCAGGGACAGTGGGATTCACCCCTCCACTTT
TRBJ2-7 TRBV5-1 . TRBD1 CASSLGQGVYYEQYF TGCGCCAGCAGCCTCGGACAGGGGGTTTACTACGAGCAGTACTTC
TRBJ2-2 TRBV5-1 few . CASSLSRTNTGELFF TGCGCCAGCAGCTTGTCTAGAACGAACACCGGGGAGCTGTTTTTT
TRBJ2-3 TRBV29-1 . . CSVEFLADTQYF TGCAGCGTGGAATTTTTGGCAGATACGCAGTATTTT
TRBJ2-7 TRBV7-9 medium-sized . CASSLGIGAASSYEQYF TGTGCCAGCAGCTTAGGGATCGGGGCGGCGAGCTCCTACGAGCAGTACTTC
TRBJ2-5 TRBV7-3 . TRBD1 CASSSNGQGVGETQYF TGTGCCAGCAGCTCTAACGGACAGGGGGTGGGGGAGACCCAGTACTTC
TRBJ1-1 TRBV28 . . CASSPSRSRNTEAFF TGTGCCAGCAGCCCTAGCAGGTCCAGAAACACTGAAGCTTTCTTT
TRBJ1-5 TRBV5-4 . . CASSYGGGADQPQHF TGTGCCAGCAGCTATGGGGGGGGCGCAGATCAGCCCCAGCATTTT
TRBJ1-1 TRBV27 few . CASSLEGTEAFF TGTGCCAGCAGTTTGGAGGGAACTGAAGCTTTCTTT
TRBJ1-1 TRBV7-3 . TRBD1 CASNYQGAGTEAFF TGTGCCAGCAACTACCAGGGGGCGGGAACTGAAGCTTTCTTT
TRBJ1-1 TRBV29-1 . TRBD1 CSVEDLVQGWVGTEAFF TGCAGCGTTGAAGATCTGGTACAGGGGTGGGTAGGCACTGAAGCTTTCTTT